The source of this T cell receptor beta chain is a study of T cell changes during pregnancy in multiple sclerosis. From germline, CDR1 is GTSNPN and CDR2 SVGIG (reference sequence). The CDR3 has 14 residues. V dropped 5 bases and J dropped 1 base, with 13 bases sitting between them. Generated by immunoSEQ multiplex PCR, the TCRdb table keeps only in-frame clones and is missing some. The table lists 70,000 to 100,000 clones, approximately 92% of them singletons. The rearrangement uses TRBV30 and TRBJ2-3; D possibly corresponds to TRBD2 (5 bases). The input for sequencing was peripheral blood, taken in the first trimester of pregnancy. The TCR comes from a female donor with multiple sclerosis, enrolled in a pregnancy study. The DNA of the CDR3 is TGTGCCTGGTTCCGGGGATGGGGCACAGATACGCAGTATTTT. This translates into CAWFRGWGTDTQYF.